The subject of this entry is one TCR beta chain. As yet, its antigen is unknown. Data came from immunoSEQ multiplex PCR; TCRdb stores just in-frame clones and leaves some out. The sample yields roughly 180,000 clones, about 90% seen once. Looked up from germline, CDR1 is SNHLY and CDR2 is FYNNEI. The CDR3 has 13 residues. V was clipped by 6 bases and J by 4 bases, with 10 bases between them. These data come from a study of T cell responses to AZD1222 COVID-19 vaccine. Regarding the study as a whole: Spike was spanned by vaccine-associated CD4 TCRs, which were dominant at 160-218 and 743-854. Baseline seropositivity characterized only a handful of AZD1222 recipients. Receipt of two AZD1222 doses was followed by a rise in Spike-specific TCR breadth and depth.

The TCR was taken from an adult in good health. Sequenced here: peripheral blood, sampled on day 0 of AZD1222 vaccination. V is TRBV2 and J is TRBJ1-5; D ambiguous. The CDR3 DNA reads as TGTGCCAGCAGGGGTATAGGGAATCAGCCCCAGCATTTT. Its translation: CASRGIGNQPQHF.